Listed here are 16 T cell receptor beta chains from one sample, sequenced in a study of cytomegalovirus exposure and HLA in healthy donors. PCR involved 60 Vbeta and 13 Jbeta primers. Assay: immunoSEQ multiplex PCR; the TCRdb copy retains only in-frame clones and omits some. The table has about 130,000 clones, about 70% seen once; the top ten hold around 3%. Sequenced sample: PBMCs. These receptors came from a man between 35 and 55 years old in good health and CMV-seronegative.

Written as DNA, the CDR3 is TGTGCCAGCAGCGTAGTCCTAGAAGGGCCCCAGCATTTT. This translates into CASSVVLEGPQHF. The chain couples TRBV9 to TRBJ1-5; no clear D gene. V gave up 0 bases and J gave up 9 bases, with 10 bases separating them. The CDR3 is 13 residues long. CDR1 SGDLS and CDR2 YYNGEE come from the germline V gene.

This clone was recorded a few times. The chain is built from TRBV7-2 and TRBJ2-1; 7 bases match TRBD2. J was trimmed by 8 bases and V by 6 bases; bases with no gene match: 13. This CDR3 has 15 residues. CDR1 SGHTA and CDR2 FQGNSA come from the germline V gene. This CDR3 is CASSKPAGGRDEQFF. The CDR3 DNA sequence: TGTGCCAGCAGTAAGCCCGCCGGAGGGAGGGATGAGCAGTTCTTC.

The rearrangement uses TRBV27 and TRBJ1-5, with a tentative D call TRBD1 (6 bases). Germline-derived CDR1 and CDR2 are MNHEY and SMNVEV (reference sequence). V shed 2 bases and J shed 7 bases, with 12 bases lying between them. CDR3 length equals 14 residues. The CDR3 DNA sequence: TGTGCCAGCAGTTTAATCGCGGGGGCCCAGCCCCAGCATTTT. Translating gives CASSLIAGAQPQHF.

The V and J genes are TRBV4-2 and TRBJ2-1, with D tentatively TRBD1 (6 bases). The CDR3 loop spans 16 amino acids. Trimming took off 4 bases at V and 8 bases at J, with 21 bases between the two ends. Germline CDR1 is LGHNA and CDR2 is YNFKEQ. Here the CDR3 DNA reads TGTGCCAGCAGCCCTAAACCATCAGGGGTGTACGATGAGCAGTTCTTC. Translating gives CASSPKPSGVYDEQFF.

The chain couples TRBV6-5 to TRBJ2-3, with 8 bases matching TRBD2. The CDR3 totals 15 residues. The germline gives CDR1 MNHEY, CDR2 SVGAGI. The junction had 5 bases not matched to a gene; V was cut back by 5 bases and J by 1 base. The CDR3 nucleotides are TGTGCCAGCAGTCCCGCGGGGGGCGGCACAGATACGCAGTATTTT. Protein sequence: CASSPAGGGTDTQYF.

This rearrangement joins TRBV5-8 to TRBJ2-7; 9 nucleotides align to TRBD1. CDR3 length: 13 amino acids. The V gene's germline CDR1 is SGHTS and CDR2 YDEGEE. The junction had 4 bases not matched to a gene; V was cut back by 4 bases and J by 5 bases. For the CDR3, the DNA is TGTGCCAGCAGCCCCTGGACAGGGGACGAGCAGTACTTC. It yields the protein CASSPWTGDEQYF.

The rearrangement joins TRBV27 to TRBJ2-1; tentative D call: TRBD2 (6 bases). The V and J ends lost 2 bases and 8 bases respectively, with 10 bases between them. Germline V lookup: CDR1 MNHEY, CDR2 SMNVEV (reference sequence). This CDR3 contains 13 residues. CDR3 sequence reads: CASSLGRGHEQFF. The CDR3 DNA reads TGTGCCAGCAGTTTAGGGCGGGGCCATGAGCAGTTCTTC.

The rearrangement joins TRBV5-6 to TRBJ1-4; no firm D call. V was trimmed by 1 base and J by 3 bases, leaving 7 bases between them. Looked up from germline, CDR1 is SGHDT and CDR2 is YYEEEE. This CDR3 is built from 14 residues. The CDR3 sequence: CASSLSRSNEKLFF. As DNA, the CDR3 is TGTGCCAGCAGCTTGTCCAGGTCTAATGAAAAACTGTTTTTT.

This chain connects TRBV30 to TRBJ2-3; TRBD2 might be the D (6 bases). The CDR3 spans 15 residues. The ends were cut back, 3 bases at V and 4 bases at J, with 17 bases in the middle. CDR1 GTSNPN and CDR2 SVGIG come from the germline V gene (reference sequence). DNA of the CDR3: TGTGCCTGGAGACACCGCGGCGGGATGGCAGATACGCAGTATTTT. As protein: CAWRHRGGMADTQYF.

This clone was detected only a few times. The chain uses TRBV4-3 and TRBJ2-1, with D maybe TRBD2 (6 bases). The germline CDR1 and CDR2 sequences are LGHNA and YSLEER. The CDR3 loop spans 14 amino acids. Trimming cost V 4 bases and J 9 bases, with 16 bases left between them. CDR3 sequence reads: CASSPRLEAGEQFF. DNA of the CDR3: TGCGCCAGCAGCCCTCGACTAGAGGCGGGTGAGCAGTTCTTC.

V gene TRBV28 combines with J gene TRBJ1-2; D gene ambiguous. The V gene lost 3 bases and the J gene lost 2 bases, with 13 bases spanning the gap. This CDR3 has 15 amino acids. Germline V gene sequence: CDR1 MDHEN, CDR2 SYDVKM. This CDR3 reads CASSLRSPTNYGYTF. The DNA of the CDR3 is TGTGCCAGCAGTTTGCGGAGCCCTACCAACTATGGCTACACCTTC.

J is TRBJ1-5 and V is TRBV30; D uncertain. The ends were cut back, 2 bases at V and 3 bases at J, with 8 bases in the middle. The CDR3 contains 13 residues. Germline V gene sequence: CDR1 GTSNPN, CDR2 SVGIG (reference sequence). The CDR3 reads CAWSNADNQPQHF. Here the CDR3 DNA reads TGTGCCTGGAGTAACGCGGACAATCAGCCCCAGCATTTT.

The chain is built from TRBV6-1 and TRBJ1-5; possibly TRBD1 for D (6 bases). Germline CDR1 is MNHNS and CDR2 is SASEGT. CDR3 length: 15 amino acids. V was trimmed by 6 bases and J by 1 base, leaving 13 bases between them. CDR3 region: CASRGTPESNQPQHF. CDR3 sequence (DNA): TGTGCCAGCAGGGGGACACCGGAAAGCAATCAGCCCCAGCATTTT.

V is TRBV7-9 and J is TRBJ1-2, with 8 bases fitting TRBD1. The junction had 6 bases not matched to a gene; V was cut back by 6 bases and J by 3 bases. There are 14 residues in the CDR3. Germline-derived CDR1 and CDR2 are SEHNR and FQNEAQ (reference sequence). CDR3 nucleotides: TGTGCCAGCAGAAAGGCAGGGGGCGACTATGGCTACACCTTC. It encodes CASRKAGGDYGYTF.

In DNA, the CDR3 is TGTGCCTGGAGTACTGGCGGGAGTAAAACCTACGAGCAGTACTTC. This gives the protein CAWSTGGSKTYEQYF. The chain employs TRBV30 and TRBJ2-7; 7 positions agree with TRBD2. Germline V gene data show CDR1 as GTSNPN and CDR2 as SVGIG (reference sequence). There are 15 residues in the CDR3. The V and J ends lost 2 bases and 2 bases, in that order; junction bases with no gene match: 9.

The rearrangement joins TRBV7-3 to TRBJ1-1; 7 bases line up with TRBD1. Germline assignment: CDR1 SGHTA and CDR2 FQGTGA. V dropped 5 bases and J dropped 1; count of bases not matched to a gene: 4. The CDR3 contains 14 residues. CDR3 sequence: CASSPQGQNTEAFF. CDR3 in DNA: TGTGCCAGCAGCCCACAGGGGCAGAACACTGAAGCTTTCTTT.